A single sample is the source of the 30 T cell receptor beta chains below, sequenced in a study of PD-L1 blockade in urothelial cancer. Clones were read by immunoSEQ multiplex PCR, and TCRdb kept only the in-frame ones, dropping some. The table shows approximately 39,000 clones, with approximately 80% occurring only once. The sample's time point: pretreatment peripheral blood. This specimen consisted of PBMCs, obtained around atezolizumab (anti-PD-L1) treatment. These receptors were taken from a man older than 75 with urothelial cancer.

This chain joins TRBV9 and TRBJ1-2; D may be TRBD1 (5 bases). Germline CDR1 and CDR2: SGDLS and YYNGEE. V lost 4 bases and J lost 4, with 11 bases in between. The CDR3 contains 13 residues. The CDR3 nucleotides read TGTGCCAGCAGCCCCCAGGGAAGCTATGGCTACACCTTC. Translated: CASSPQGSYGYTF.

Points on this clone: Other DNA sequences within the sample encode an identical CDR3. The rearrangement links TRBV9 to TRBJ2-3, with 8 bases lining up with TRBD2. This CDR3 spans 16 amino acids. CDR1 and CDR2 (germline): SGDLS, YYNGEE. Trimming cost V 0 bases and J 0 bases; bases outside gene matches: 3. This CDR3 reads CASSVGASGSTDTQYF. CDR3 bases: TGTGCCAGCAGCGTAGGGGCTAGCGGGAGCACAGATACGCAGTATTTT.

The rearrangement joins TRBV27 to TRBJ2-1; TRBD2 aligns across 14 bases. The germline gives CDR1 MNHEY, CDR2 SMNVEV (reference sequence). This CDR3 is 16 amino acids long. V was clipped by 5 bases and J by 5 bases; unmatched bases: 5. CDR3 coding DNA: TGTGCCAGCAGTCGTTTGGGACTAGCGGGAGACAATGAGCAGTTCTTC. It encodes CASSRLGLAGDNEQFF.

The chain is built from TRBV7-8 and TRBJ2-7, with D possibly matching TRBD2 (5 bases). The CDR3 length is 17 residues. Germline V gene sequence: CDR1 SGHVS, CDR2 FQNEAQ. Trimming left V 2 bases short and J 0 bases short, with 17 bases between. The CDR3 is CASSLSPRTEGSYEQYF. CDR3 bases: TGTGCCAGCAGCTTATCCCCTAGAACTGAGGGCTCCTACGAGCAGTACTTC.

J is TRBJ2-5 and V is TRBV11-2; 10 nucleotides line up with TRBD1. Germline CDR1 is SGHAT and CDR2 is FQNNGV. This CDR3 has 15 residues. Unmatched junction bases numbered 9, after V lost 6 bases and J lost 5 bases. CDR3 nucleotides: TGTGCCAGCAGTCCCTCGACAGGGGGCGGGGAGACCCAGTACTTC. Amino acid sequence: CASSPSTGGGETQYF. Supplemented by reference TRBV11-2 and TRBJ2-5, the full variable domain reads EAGVAQSPRYKIIEKRQSVAFWCNPISGHATLYWYQQILGQGPKLLIQFQNNGVVDDSQLPKDRFSAERLKGVDSTLKIQPAKLEDSAVYLCASSPSTGGGETQYFGPGTRLLVL.

This clone was detected once. Other nucleotide sequences in the sample specify the same CDR3. The chain joins TRBV5-1 to TRBJ2-2; 9 nucleotides line up with TRBD1. Looked up from germline, CDR1 is SGHRS and CDR2 is YFSETQ. The CDR3 is 15 residues long. The V gene end was trimmed by 3 bases and the J gene end by 4 bases; junction bases not matched to a gene: 4. In DNA, the CDR3 is TGCGCCAGCAGCTCGGACAGGGGCGGCACCGGGGAGCTGTTTTTT. Its protein product is CASSSDRGGTGELFF. The complete variable domain, with remaining parts taken from reference TRBV5-1 and TRBJ2-2, reads KAGVTQTPRYLIKTRGQQVTLSCSPISGHRSVSWYQQTPGQGLQFLFEYFSETQRNKGNFPGRFSGRQFSNSRSEMNVSTLELGDSALYLCASSSDRGGTGELFFGEGSRLTVL.

The chain carries TRBV5-1 and TRBJ1-3; a possible D gene is TRBD1 (6 bases). The CDR3 contains 16 residues. V shed 3 bases and J shed 0 bases, with 13 bases lying between them. CDR1 SGHRS and CDR2 YFSETQ come from the germline V gene. CDR3 DNA sequence: TGCGCCAGCAGCTCCGGCGGACAGACCTCTGGAAACACCATATATTTT. This translates into CASSSGGQTSGNTIYF.

The chain employs TRBV6-1 and TRBJ2-7; TRBD2 matches at 9 bases. The ends lost 7 bases at V and 2 bases at J; junction bases unmatched: 9. Germline-derived CDR1 and CDR2 are MNHNS and SASEGT. This CDR3 comprises 15 residues. CDR3 in DNA: TGTGCCAGCACCCTGTTACTAGCGGGCGCCTACGAGCAGTACTTC. Translated, it gives CASTLLLAGAYEQYF.

The chain joins TRBV9 to TRBJ2-5; 7 bases line up with TRBD2. The CDR3 extends over 14 amino acids. V was clipped by 4 bases and J by 1 base; unmatched bases: 4. Germline V gives CDR1 SGDLS, CDR2 YYNGEE. CDR3 nucleotides: TGTGCCAGCAGCCCATCGGGGGGCCAAGAGACCCAGTACTTC. Translating it yields CASSPSGGQETQYF. Variable domain in full (rest from reference TRBV9 and TRBJ2-5): DSGVTQTPKHLITATGQRVTLRCSPRSGDLSVYWYQQSLDQGLQFLIQYYNGEERAKGNILERFSAQQFPDLHSELNLSSLELGDSALYFCASSPSGGQETQYFGPGTRLLVL.

The sample holds one count of this clone. The chain combines TRBV6-5 with TRBJ2-1; 9 nucleotides match TRBD1. Per germline, CDR1 MNHEY and CDR2 SVGAGI. This CDR3 has 16 residues. V gave up 3 bases and J gave up 9 bases; unmatched junction bases: 12. The CDR3 spells CASSYRVRDRVTEQFF. CDR3 nucleotides: TGTGCCAGCAGTTATCGGGTGAGGGACAGGGTTACTGAGCAGTTCTTC.

The genes are TRBV1 and TRBJ2-7; the table's D call of TRBD2 was not tested on the DNA. TRBV1 is designated a pseudogene. The CDR3 loop spans 22 amino acids. The CDR3 nucleotides read TGCACCAGCAGCCAAGAAGGATCCAGGGCTAGCGAGGGAGGGCCTATCTCCTACGAGCAGTACTTC. It translates to CTSSQEGSRASEGGPISYEQYF.

The CDR3 is CASGQRRSYEQYF. The CDR3 bases are TGTGCCAGCGGACAAAGGCGGTCCTACGAGCAGTACTTC. The J gene is TRBJ2-7, the V gene TRBV6-5; tentative D call: TRBD1 (5 bases). The CDR3 has 13 amino acids. Germline V lookup: CDR1 MNHEY, CDR2 SVGAGI. The V and J ends lost 8 bases and 1 base respectively, with 12 bases between them.

V is TRBV7-9 and J is TRBJ2-5, with TRBD2 matching 13 bases. CDR1 SEHNR and CDR2 FQNEAQ come from the germline V gene (reference sequence). The junction had 11 bases not matched to a gene; V was cut back by 5 bases and J by 5 bases. CDR3 size: 17 residues. The CDR3 DNA sequence: TGTGCCAGCAGCCCAGGACTAGCGGGAGCGTTGGTGGAGACCCAGTACTTC. This encodes CASSPGLAGALVETQYF.

Only one count was recorded for this clone. The CDR3 region has the DNA TGCCCCCGAAAGGGACTAGCGGGAGCGGACTCCTACAATGAGCAGTTCTTC. Translated, it gives CPRKGLAGADSYNEQFF. This chain connects TRBV5-1 to TRBJ2-1; 14 bases align to TRBD2. CDR1 is SGHRS and CDR2 is YFSETQ in the germline V gene. The CDR3 covers 17 residues.

The rearrangement links TRBV28 to TRBJ2-7; D is undetermined. This CDR3 region has 13 residues. The V gene lost 6 bases and the J gene lost 2 bases, with 11 bases spanning the gap. The germline CDR1 and CDR2 sequences are MDHEN and SYDVKM. CDR3 sequence reads: CASSSHSPYEQYF. The DNA for the CDR3 is TGTGCCAGCAGCTCCCACTCCCCCTACGAGCAGTACTTC.

This sequence joins TRBV7-8 and TRBJ2-7, with 8 bases matching TRBD1. The CDR3 extends over 14 amino acids. CDR1 and CDR2 from the germline V gene are SGHVS and FQNEAQ. The V and J ends lost 5 bases and 3 bases, in that order; junction bases with no gene match: 6. The CDR3 DNA follows: TGTGCCAGCAGCCAGACGACAGGGGACTACGAGCAGTACTTC. It specifies CASSQTTGDYEQYF.

This chain connects TRBV9 to TRBJ2-7, with D perhaps TRBD1 (7 bases). V lost 9 bases to trimming and J lost 4 bases, with 32 bases between them. The germline V gene has CDR1 SGDLS and CDR2 YYNGEE. The CDR3 consists of 18 residues. CDR3 DNA: TGTGCCACCCCGGGGGACGGAGCGTTCAGGGGGAGATCGTACGAGCAGTACTTC. Its translation is CATPGDGAFRGRSYEQYF.

The J gene is TRBJ1-1, the V gene TRBV5-1, with unresolved D. The V gene's germline CDR1 is SGHRS and CDR2 YFSETQ. V lost 5 bases, J lost 1 base, and 9 bases lay in between. This CDR3 has 13 residues. In nucleotides, the CDR3 is TGCGCCAGCAGGGCCGGCGGGAACACTGAAGCTTTCTTT. Translation: CASRAGGNTEAFF. Complete variable domain (other parts from reference TRBV5-1 and TRBJ1-1): KAGVTQTPRYLIKTRGQQVTLSCSPISGHRSVSWYQQTPGQGLQFLFEYFSETQRNKGNFPGRFSGRQFSNSRSEMNVSTLELGDSALYLCASRAGGNTEAFFGQGTRLTVV.

The chain couples TRBV5-1 to TRBJ1-1, with 11 nucleotides matching TRBD1. Germline loops: CDR1 SGHRS, CDR2 YFSETQ. This CDR3 has 16 amino acids. V dropped 2 bases and J dropped 2; count of bases not matched to a gene: 5. The CDR3 protein is CASSLGQGAFNTEAFF. The CDR3 DNA reads TGCGCCAGCAGCTTAGGACAGGGGGCCTTTAACACTGAAGCTTTCTTT.

The chain is built from TRBV19 and TRBJ2-2; 7 bases map to TRBD2. This CDR3 region has 14 residues. Germline V lookup: CDR1 LNHDA, CDR2 SQIVND (reference sequence). V was pared by 4 bases and J by 1 base, with 0 bases of the junction left unmatched. Here the CDR3 reads CASSTSGNTGELFF. The CDR3 region has the DNA TGTGCCAGTAGTACTAGCGGGAACACCGGGGAGCTGTTTTTT.

This chain links TRBV5-1 with TRBJ2-1; D is possibly TRBD1 (6 bases). CDR3 length equals 14 residues. Germline CDR1 SGHRS, CDR2 YFSETQ. V lost 0 bases, J lost 6 bases, and 10 bases lay in between. The CDR3 protein is CASSLGQVGNEQFF. As DNA, the CDR3 is TGCGCCAGCAGCTTGGGACAGGTCGGCAATGAGCAGTTCTTC.

V is TRBV7-7 and J is TRBJ1-1; D call uncertain. V was shortened by 2 bases and J by 5 bases, with 12 bases between the two germline ends. The CDR3 runs to 14 residues. Germline CDR1 SSHAT, CDR2 FNYEAQ (reference sequence). The CDR3 loop reads CASSLNQSGTEAFF. The CDR3 DNA reads as TGTGCCAGCAGCTTAAATCAGTCAGGTACTGAAGCTTTCTTT.

CDR3 DNA: TGTGCCAGCAGTTCGCCGGGACAGGGTGGTGGCTACACCTTC. This translates into CASSSPGQGGGYTF. The rearrangement uses TRBV6-5 and TRBJ1-2, with 9 nucleotides matching TRBD1. Losses at the gene ends were 4 bases for V and 7 bases for J; bases not matched to a gene: 7. This CDR3 has 14 residues. CDR1 is MNHEY and CDR2 is SVGAGI in the germline V gene.

The chain combines TRBV10-1 with TRBJ1-1, with a possible D match to TRBD1 (5 bases). The CDR3 is made up of 13 amino acids. Deletions cut 6 bases from V and 1 base from J, with 9 bases between. In germline, CDR1 is WNHNN, CDR2 SYGVQD (reference sequence). DNA of the CDR3: TGCGCCAGCAGGGAGGACACGAACACTGAAGCTTTCTTT. This translates into CASREDTNTEAFF.

This chain links TRBV19 with TRBJ2-5; weak D call: TRBD2 (6 bases). V lost 3 bases and J 7 bases, leaving 12 bases between the germline ends. CDR1 is LNHDA, CDR2 SQIVND, per germline (reference sequence). The length of the CDR3 is 13 residues. Written as DNA, the CDR3 is TGTGCCAGTAGTATGCGGGGTGAAGGGACCCAGTACTTC. Amino acids: CASSMRGEGTQYF.

CDR3 loop: CASSGGITSGNTIYF. The CDR3 DNA sequence: TGTGCCAGCAGTGGAGGGATAACCTCTGGAAACACCATATATTTT. The chain recombines TRBV6-1 with TRBJ1-3, with no clear D. This CDR3 contains 15 residues. V was trimmed by 4 bases and J by 0 bases, leaving 10 bases between them. The V gene's germline CDR1 is MNHNS and CDR2 SASEGT.

The rearrangement joins TRBV11-3 to TRBJ2-5; 9 nucleotides align to TRBD2. The length of the CDR3 is 15 residues. Trimming cost V 3 bases and J 5 bases; bases outside gene matches: 7. Germline lookup yields CDR1 SGHNT and CDR2 YENEEA. The CDR3 reads CASSFSAGGGETQYF. The CDR3 DNA sequence: TGTGCCAGCAGCTTCTCCGCGGGAGGGGGGGAGACCCAGTACTTC. The full variable domain, its missing parts supplied by reference TRBV11-3 and TRBJ2-5, is EAGVVQSPRYKIIEKKQPVAFWCNPISGHNTLYWYLQNLGQGPELLIRYENEEAVDDSQLPKDRFSAERLKGVDSTLKIQPAELGDSAVYLCASSFSAGGGETQYFGPGTRLLVL.

The V gene is TRBV18, the J gene TRBJ2-3, with D tentatively TRBD1 (5 bases). The CDR3 is 17 amino acids. The V end lost 2 bases, the J end lost 2 bases, and 17 bases lay between the germline ends. The germline gives CDR1 KGHSH, CDR2 LQKENI. The CDR3 is CASSPSSPNRPTDTQYF. Written as DNA, the CDR3 is TGTGCCAGCTCACCATCGTCACCGAACAGGCCCACAGATACGCAGTATTTT.

J is TRBJ1-2 and V is TRBV2; no clear D gene. Germline lookup yields CDR1 SNHLY and CDR2 FYNNEI. Between the trimmed V and J ends, which lost 8 bases and 8 bases, there was a span of 18 bases. The CDR3 runs to 13 residues. CDR3 residues: CASLHPRRKGYTF. The CDR3 DNA reads as TGTGCCAGCCTCCACCCGCGGCGTAAAGGCTACACCTTC. Filled out from reference TRBV2 and TRBJ1-2, the complete variable domain reads EPEVTQTPSHQVTQMGQEVILRCVPISNHLYFYWYRQILGQKVEFLVSFYNNEISEKSEIFDDQFSVERPDGSNFTLKIRSTKLEDSAMYFCASLHPRRKGYTFGSGTRLTVV.

The chain combines TRBV6-5 with TRBJ2-7, with 15 bases identical to TRBD2. This CDR3 is built from 15 residues. Per germline, CDR1 MNHEY and CDR2 SVGAGI. V trimming: 6 bases; J trimming: 6 bases; junction bases outside the gene matches: 6. In nucleotides, the CDR3 is TGTGCCAGCAGCCTCAGGGGACTAGCGGGAGGCGAGCAGTACTTC. It encodes CASSLRGLAGGEQYF.